Listed here are 12 T cell receptor beta chains from one sample, sequenced in a study of blood T cell repertoires in COVID-19. Profiling relied on immunoSEQ multiplex PCR, and the TCRdb table lists in-frame clones only, not all of them. The data hold approximately 210,000 clones, with 70% to 90% observed a single time. The sequenced sample was peripheral blood. These TCRs come from a middle-aged woman who had recovered from COVID-19.

The J gene is TRBJ2-1, the V gene TRBV7-8, with D perhaps matching TRBD1 (6 bases). The ends were cut back, 2 bases at V and 0 bases at J, with 8 bases in the middle. Germline CDR1 SGHVS, CDR2 FQNEAQ. The CDR3 contains 15 residues. The CDR3 here is CASSLLGGSYNEQFF. For the CDR3, the DNA is TGTGCCAGCAGCTTACTAGGGGGCTCCTACAATGAGCAGTTCTTC.

The rearrangement links TRBV30 to TRBJ2-4, with TRBD2 identical over 11 bases. Trimming removed 6 bases from V and 2 bases from J; junction bases left unmatched: 3. The CDR3 extends over 14 amino acids. Germline V gene data show CDR1 as GTSNPN and CDR2 as SVGIG (reference sequence). CDR3 in DNA: TGTGCCTGTACTAGCGGGAGTACCAAAAACATTCAGTACTTC. It encodes CACTSGSTKNIQYF. Full variable domain (missing parts from reference TRBV30 and TRBJ2-4): SQTIHQWPATLVQPVGSPLSLECTVEGTSNPNLYWYRQAAGRGLQLLFYSVGIGQISSEVPQNLSASRPQDRQFILSSKKLLLSDSGFYLCACTSGSTKNIQYFGAGTRLSVL.

The chain uses TRBV9 and TRBJ1-3; 7 bases match TRBD1. From germline, CDR1 is SGDLS and CDR2 YYNGEE. V lost 2 bases and J lost 0; bases outside the gene matches: 8. This CDR3 is built from 17 residues. CDR3 coding DNA: TGTGCCAGCAGCGTTGGCGGACAGGCGTTCTCTGGAAACACCATATATTTT. As protein: CASSVGGQAFSGNTIYF. Combining the CDR3 with reference TRBV9 and TRBJ1-3 gives the whole variable domain DSGVTQTPKHLITATGQRVTLRCSPRSGDLSVYWYQQSLDQGLQFLIQYYNGEERAKGNILERFSAQQFPDLHSELNLSSLELGDSALYFCASSVGGQAFSGNTIYFGEGSWLTVV.

V and J are TRBV11-3 and TRBJ1-1; D is undetermined. This CDR3 has 13 residues. CDR1 SGHNT and CDR2 YENEEA come from the germline V gene. V gave up 4 bases and J gave up 0 bases, with 6 bases separating them. CDR3 nucleotides: TGTGCCAGCAGCTCCAGAATGAACACTGAAGCTTTCTTT. Amino acids: CASSSRMNTEAFF.

The gene calls are TRBV21-1 and TRBJ2-7; the table's D call, TRBD2, has no DNA check behind it. TRBV21-1 is shown as a pseudogene. The CDR3 runs to 16 residues. The CDR3 sequence: CASRPSSGRSEYEQYF. The CDR3 DNA reads as TGTGCCAGCAGGCCCTCTAGCGGGAGGTCAGAGTACGAGCAGTACTTC.

The chain combines TRBV7-2 with TRBJ2-7; possibly TRBD2 for D (5 bases). Per the germline V gene, CDR1 is SGHTA and CDR2 is FQGNSA. CDR3 length: 13 amino acids. V was pared by 5 bases and J by 1 base, with 9 bases between. The CDR3 DNA is TGTGCCAGCAGCCGGGGAGTTTCCTACGAGCAGTACTTC. Protein product: CASSRGVSYEQYF. Using reference TRBV7-2 and TRBJ2-7 for the parts outside the CDR3, the full variable domain is GAGVSQSPSNKVTEKGKDVELRCDPISGHTALYWYRQSLGQGLEFLIYFQGNSAPDKSGLPSDRFSAERTGGSVSTLTIQRTQQEDSAVYLCASSRGVSYEQYFGPGTRLTVT.

A single count supports this clone. This chain uses TRBV19 with TRBJ2-5; 7 bases fit TRBD1. After removal of 6 bases from V and 4 bases from J, the junction contained 14 bases not matched to a gene. This CDR3 spans 16 amino acids. Germline V gene data show CDR1 as LNHDA and CDR2 as SQIVND (reference sequence). CDR3 nucleotide sequence: TGTGCCAGTAGCAAGGACAGGAATAGTGGAGGAGAGACCCAGTACTTC. Amino acids: CASSKDRNSGGETQYF.

The chain employs TRBV28 and TRBJ1-1, with TRBD1 identical over 8 bases. Germline values: CDR1 MDHEN, CDR2 SYDVKM. V dropped 6 bases and J dropped 11; count of bases not matched to a gene: 8. The CDR3 consists of 12 residues. The CDR3 loop is CASRRTGLGAFF. The DNA of the CDR3 is TGTGCCAGCAGGCGGACAGGGCTTGGGGCTTTCTTT. The entire variable domain, with the rest obtained from reference TRBV28 and TRBJ1-1, is as follows: DVKVTQSSRYLVKRTGEKVFLECVQDMDHENMFWYRQDPGLGLRLIYFSYDVKMKEKGDIPEGYSVSREKKERFSLILESASTNQTSMYLCASRRTGLGAFFGQGTRLTVV.

The sample holds one count of this clone. The chain recombines TRBV7-9 with TRBJ1-1, with D maybe TRBD1 (5 bases). V was cut by 4 bases and J by 4 bases, with 16 bases left in between. The CDR3 sequence is 15 residues long. CDR1 is SEHNR and CDR2 is FQNEAQ in the germline V gene (reference sequence). For the CDR3, the DNA is TGTGCCAGCAGCTATCCGGGCAGGGAGGGCACTGAAGCTTTCTTT. Amino acids: CASSYPGREGTEAFF. Supplemented by reference TRBV7-9 and TRBJ1-1, the full variable domain reads DTGVSQNPRHKITKRGQNVTFRCDPISEHNRLYWYRQTLGQGPEFLTYFQNEAQLEKSRLLSDRFSAERPKGSFSTLEIQRTEQGDSAMYLCASSYPGREGTEAFFGQGTRLTVV.

The chain joins TRBV3-1 (or the pseudogene TRBV3-2) to TRBJ2-1; 10 bases line up with TRBD2. CDR3 length: 16 residues. The J segment lost 3 bases and the V segment lost 2 bases, leaving 4 bases of the junction unmatched. CDR1 LGHDT and CDR2 YNNKEL come from the germline V gene (reference sequence). CDR3 in DNA: TGTGCCAGCAGCCAATTAATAGCGGGAGGCTACAATGAGCAGTTCTTC. Translating it yields CASSQLIAGGYNEQFF.

This clone appeared a single time. This chain links TRBV7-9 with TRBJ1-3; 7 bases map to TRBD1. The junction had 5 bases not matched to a gene; V was cut back by 5 bases and J by 4 bases. This CDR3 region has 14 residues. The V gene's germline CDR1 is SEHNR and CDR2 FQNEAQ (reference sequence). The CDR3 nucleotides read TGTGCCAGCAGCAGTCCGGGACAGGGAAACACCATATATTTT. This codes for CASSSPGQGNTIYF.

The chain recombines TRBV7-3 with TRBJ2-7, with TRBD1 identical over 10 bases. CDR3 length equals 14 residues. V trimming: 4 bases; J trimming: 6 bases; junction bases outside the gene matches: 6. Germline loops: CDR1 SGHTA, CDR2 FQGTGA. The CDR3 sequence is CASSSAGTGAEQYF. The DNA for the CDR3 is TGTGCCAGCAGCTCCGCCGGGACAGGGGCCGAGCAGTACTTC. The full variable domain, completed using reference TRBV7-3 and TRBJ2-7, is GAGVSQTPSNKVTEKGKYVELRCDPISGHTALYWYRQSLGQGPEFLIYFQGTGAADDSGLPNDRFFAVRPEGSVSTLKIQRTERGDSAVYLCASSSAGTGAEQYFGPGTRLTVT.